The 18 T cell receptor beta chains listed next were all sequenced from one sample in a study of blood T cells in healthy people across ages. For the second PCR, which ran for roughly 6 to 11 cycles, a sample-barcoded 5' primer and a J-beta primer mix were used. TCRdb re-called the 5' RACE reads through MiXCR, storing one row per CDR3 protein. Here the sample spans approximately 1,000,000 distinct CDR3 sequences, more than 30% being singletons. Input material: blood. Every receptor here comes from a man aged 18 to 35 in good health.

V is TRBV12-3 or TRBV12-4 and J is TRBJ2-3; D unresolved. This CDR3 contains 15 residues. The V gene lost 6 bases and the J gene lost 5 bases, with 18 bases spanning the gap. In DNA, the CDR3 is TGTGCCAGCAGGCAAGATCCCCATGGGCGAGATACGCAGTATTTT. Its translation: CASRQDPHGRDTQYF.

The V gene is TRBV27, the J gene TRBJ2-1; no firm D call. The closer fit of TRBJ2-7 to the DNA end suggests the J call may be wrong. This CDR3 region has 12 residues. From germline, CDR1 is MNHEY and CDR2 SMNVEV (reference sequence). CDR3 in amino acids: CASSASYNEQYF. CDR3 in DNA: TGTGCCAGCAGCGCCTCATACAATGAGCAGTACTTC.

This clonotype was detected ten times or more. The rearrangement uses TRBV7-3 and TRBJ1-2; TRBD1 agrees at 11 bases. There are 14 residues in the CDR3. Unmatched junction bases numbered 4, after V lost 5 bases and J lost 5 bases. Germline CDR1 is SGHTA and CDR2 is FQGTGA. The CDR3 loop is CASSPRDRGYGYTF. DNA of the CDR3: TGTGCCAGCAGCCCCCGGGACAGGGGGTATGGCTACACCTTC.

This clonotype has a handful of counts. V gene TRBV10-3 combines with J gene TRBJ2-7; possibly TRBD1 for D (5 bases). V dropped 6 bases and J dropped 1 base, with 16 bases sitting between them. The CDR3 runs 15 residues. CDR1 and CDR2 from the germline V gene are ENHRY and SYGVKD. CDR3 in DNA: TGTGCCATCAGAGGTGAGACAGAGTATTCCTACGAGCAGTACTTC. Translated, it gives CAIRGETEYSYEQYF.

The chain recombines TRBV6-2 or TRBV6-3 with TRBJ1-2; D is uncertain. The CDR3 loop spans 12 amino acids. CDR1 is MNHEY, CDR2 SVGEGT, per germline. Trimming stripped 2 bases from V and 2 bases from J, with 3 bases between. The CDR3 bases are TGTGCCAGCAGTTACCGCAACTATGGCTACACCTTC. Encoded protein: CASSYRNYGYTF.

This clonotype was picked up a small number of times. This chain joins TRBV7-2 and TRBJ2-3; TRBD2 aligns across 8 bases. The germline gives CDR1 SGHTA, CDR2 FQGNSA. J was trimmed by 3 bases and V by 7 bases; bases with no gene match: 9. The CDR3 is 15 residues long. The chain's CDR3 is CASTRGGLVTDTQYF. DNA for the CDR3: TGTGCCAGCACTCGTGGGGGACTAGTTACAGATACGCAGTATTTT.

The chain couples TRBV20-1 to TRBJ1-2; no clear D. V lost 5 bases and J lost 12, with 19 bases in between. Germline CDR1 and CDR2: DFQATT and SNEGSKA (reference sequence). The CDR3 is 12 residues long. This CDR3 reads CSAEGLGRGHTF. The CDR3 DNA follows: TGCAGTGCTGAAGGCTTAGGGAGAGGCCACACCTTC.

This chain joins TRBV12-3 or TRBV12-4 and TRBJ2-1, with 12 bases aligning to TRBD1. The CDR3 has 16 amino acids. The junction had 9 bases not matched to a gene; V was cut back by 5 bases and J by 7 bases. The CDR3 loop reads CASSLSPGQGANEQFF. In DNA, the CDR3 is TGTGCCAGCAGTCTCTCCCCGGGACAGGGGGCGAATGAGCAGTTCTTC.

This clonotype appeared once. The chain combines TRBV6-6 with TRBJ2-1, with D possibly TRBD2 on 6 matching bases. V lost 2 bases to trimming and J lost 14 bases, with 13 bases between them. The CDR3 has 12 amino acids. CDR1 MNHNY and CDR2 SVGAGI come from the germline V gene (reference sequence). The CDR3 DNA is TGTGCCAGCAGTTACGAGGTCCGGGGGAAGTTCTTC. Protein: CASSYEVRGKFF.

V and J are TRBV6-1 and TRBJ1-1; TRBD1 aligns across 7 bases. The CDR3 is 16 residues long. Germline CDR1 MNHNS, CDR2 SASEGT. The V and J ends lost 6 bases and 0 bases, in that order; junction bases with no gene match: 10. The CDR3: CASRPRGLSMNTEAFF. DNA of the CDR3: TGTGCCAGCAGACCGAGGGGGCTTAGCATGAACACTGAAGCTTTCTTT.

The chain recombines TRBV12-3 or TRBV12-4 with TRBJ2-2; D is unresolved. The CDR3 totals 11 residues. The V gene lost 8 bases and the J gene lost 3 bases, with 4 bases spanning the gap. The CDR3 spells CASHYTGELFF. Written as DNA, the CDR3 is TGTGCCAGCCATTACACCGGGGAGCTGTTTTTT.

J is TRBJ2-5 and V is TRBV28; 9 bases agree with TRBD1. Germline CDR1 reads MDHEN; CDR2 reads SYDVKM. The CDR3 consists of 14 residues. The ends lost 5 bases at V and 5 bases at J; junction bases unmatched: 6. The chain's CDR3 is CASSANRGLETQYF. In DNA form, the CDR3 reads TGTGCCAGCAGTGCAAACAGGGGGCTGGAGACCCAGTACTTC.

The CDR3 nucleotides are TGCAGCGTTGATGAGGGAGGGGAGAACTATGGCTACACCTTC. This codes for CSVDEGGENYGYTF. This sequence joins TRBV29-1 and TRBJ1-2; D possibly corresponds to TRBD1 (5 bases). The CDR3 spans 14 residues. Germline V gene sequence: CDR1 SQVTM, CDR2 ANQGSEA. Trimming removed 3 bases from V and 2 bases from J, with 13 bases in between.

This chain connects TRBV4-1 to TRBJ2-2; perhaps TRBD2 as D (5 bases). Germline V gene lookup returns CDR1 MGHRA and CDR2 YSYEKL. The CDR3 spans 13 residues. Deletions cut 3 bases from V and 7 bases from J, with 9 bases between. The CDR3 DNA reads TGCGCCAGCAGCCAGACTCGGGGCGGGGAGCTGTTTTTT. Translated, it gives CASSQTRGGELFF.

The chain has TRBV6-5 and TRBJ1-2, with 10 bases aligning to TRBD1. This CDR3 has 15 amino acids. Trimming cost V 5 bases and J 8 bases; bases outside gene matches: 11. CDR1 is MNHEY and CDR2 is SVGAGI in the germline V gene. CDR3 sequence: CASSTPGQGSWGYTF. DNA of the CDR3: TGTGCCAGCAGTACCCCGGGACAGGGGTCTTGGGGCTACACCTTC.

This clonotype was counted between two and nine times. This chain joins TRBV7-2 and TRBJ2-3; D is unclear. This CDR3 comprises 14 residues. Trimming left V 4 bases short and J 3 bases short, with 11 bases between. Germline CDR1 is SGHTA and CDR2 is FQGNSA. The CDR3 nucleotides read TGTGCCAGCAGCTCCAGGACCTGGACAGATACGCAGTATTTT. Translated, it gives CASSSRTWTDTQYF.

The chain carries TRBV7-9 and TRBJ1-2; D is uncertain. Germline V CDR1 and CDR2: SEHNR, FQNEAQ (reference sequence). V was cut by 1 base and J by 0 bases, with 9 bases left in between. This CDR3 spans 15 amino acids. CDR3 in DNA: TGTGCCAGCAGCTTAGGTCCGAGCTCTAACTATGGCTACACCTTC. Translated: CASSLGPSSNYGYTF.

This clonotype was picked up a small number of times. The chain uses TRBV12-3 or TRBV12-4 and TRBJ1-5, with no clear D. The CDR3 contains 11 residues. V lost 7 bases to trimming and J lost 7 bases, with 8 bases between them. In DNA form, the CDR3 reads TGTGCCAGCATCTACCGACAGCCCCAGCATTTT. It codes for CASIYRQPQHF.